This T cell receptor (beta chain) is from a study of blood T cells in healthy people across ages. General study points: A conclusive naive versus antigen-experienced comparison was prevented by the unsorted PBMCs. Roughly linear declines in TCR beta diversity per million T cells occurred with age.

A sample-barcoded 5' primer and a J-beta primer mix were used in a second PCR of about 6 to 11 cycles. TCRdb re-derived calls from the 5' RACE reads in MiXCR, one entry per CDR3 protein. The data show roughly 1.7 million distinct CDR3 sequences, about 32% seen once. Germline-derived CDR1 and CDR2 are SGHTA and FQGTGA. Trimming removed 2 bases from V and 1 base from J; junction bases left unmatched: 4. The CDR3 has 16 residues. Note on this clonotype: Antigen unknown.

The sample consisted of blood. This sequence joins TRBV7-3 and TRBJ2-3; 9 bases are a match to TRBD2. The receptor's source is a woman aged 25 to 39 in good health. DNA for the CDR3: TGTGCCAGCAGCTTAGGGCAGCGGGGGGGCACAGATACGCAGTATTTT. It yields the protein CASSLGQRGGTDTQYF.